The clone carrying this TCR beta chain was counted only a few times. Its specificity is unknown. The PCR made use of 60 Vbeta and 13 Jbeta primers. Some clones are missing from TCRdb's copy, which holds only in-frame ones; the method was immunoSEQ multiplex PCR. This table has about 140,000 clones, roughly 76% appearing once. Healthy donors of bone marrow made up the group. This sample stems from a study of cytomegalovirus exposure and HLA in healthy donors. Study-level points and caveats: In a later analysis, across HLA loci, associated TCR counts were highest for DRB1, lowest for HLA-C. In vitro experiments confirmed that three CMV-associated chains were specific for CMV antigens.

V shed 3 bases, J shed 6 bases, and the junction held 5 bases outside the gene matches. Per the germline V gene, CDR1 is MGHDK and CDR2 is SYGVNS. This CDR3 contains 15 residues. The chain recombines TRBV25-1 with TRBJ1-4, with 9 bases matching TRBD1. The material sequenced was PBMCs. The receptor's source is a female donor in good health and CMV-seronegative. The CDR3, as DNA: TGTGCCAGCAGTGACTGGGGACAGGGATATGAAAAACTGTTTTTT. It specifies CASSDWGQGYEKLFF.